This T cell receptor (beta chain) was captured in a study of T cells in Graves' hyperthyroidism and ophthalmopathy. Study observations and caveats: Most clonotypes expanded in thyroid above 0.001 were likewise present in blood.

The CDR3 has 14 residues. Germline V gene sequence: CDR1 SQVTM, CDR2 ANQGSEA. RNA transcripts yielded amplified TCR beta CDR3 regions. First-round RT-PCR of the TCR CDR3 relied on the HTBI primer set. TCRdb re-called the multiplex PCR reads through MiXCR, storing one row per CDR3 protein. This sample has under 450,000 distinct CDR3 sequences; 15% to 20% occur once, and the top ten carry around a third. As regards this clonotype: Its cognate antigen is unknown. Just one base apart from a much larger clone, this may be a read error.

The receptor's source is a woman between 25 and 40 years old with Graves' hyperthyroidism that later progressed to Graves' ophthalmopathy. The V and J genes are TRBV29-1 and TRBJ2-7, with TRBD1 matching over 10 bases. The J call could be wrong; TRBJ2-1 is a better fit for the DNA end. The specimen was blood. CDR3 coding DNA: TGCAGCGGCCGGACAGGGGGGGACTCCTACGAGCAGTTCTTC. This translates into CSGRTGGDSYEQFF.